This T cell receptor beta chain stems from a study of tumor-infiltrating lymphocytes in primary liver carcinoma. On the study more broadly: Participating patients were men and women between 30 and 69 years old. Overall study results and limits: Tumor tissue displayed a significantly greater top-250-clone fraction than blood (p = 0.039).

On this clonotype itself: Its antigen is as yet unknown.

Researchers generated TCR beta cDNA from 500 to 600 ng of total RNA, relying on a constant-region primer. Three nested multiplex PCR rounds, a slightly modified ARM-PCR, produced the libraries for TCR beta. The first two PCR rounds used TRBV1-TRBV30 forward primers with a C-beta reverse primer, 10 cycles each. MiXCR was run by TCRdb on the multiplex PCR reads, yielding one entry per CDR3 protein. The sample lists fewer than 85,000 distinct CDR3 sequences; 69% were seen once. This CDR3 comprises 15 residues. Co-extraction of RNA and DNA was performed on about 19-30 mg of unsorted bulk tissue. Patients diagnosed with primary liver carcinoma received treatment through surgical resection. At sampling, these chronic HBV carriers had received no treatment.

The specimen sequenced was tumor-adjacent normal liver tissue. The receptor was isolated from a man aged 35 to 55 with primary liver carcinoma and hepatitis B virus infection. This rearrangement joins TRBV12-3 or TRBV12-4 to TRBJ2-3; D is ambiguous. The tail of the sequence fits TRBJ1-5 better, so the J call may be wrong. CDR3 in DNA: TGTGCCAGTAGTATACGCTCGGGAAACACAGATACGCAGCATTTT. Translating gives CASSIRSGNTDTQHF.